This paragraph reports one T cell receptor (beta chain). No cognate antigen has been identified for it. Base qualities are not provided; no much larger clone lies one nucleotide away. V and J are truncated by 5 bases and 4 bases respectively, leaving an intervening sequence of 8 bases. Spanning cysteine to phenylalanine, the CDR3 consists of 13 amino acids. This entry keeps only the CDR3 DNA: 39 bases, framed from base 1. The germline V gene provides CDR1 SGHAT and CDR2 FQNNGV. Library preparation employed the immunoSEQ multiplex PCR assay. A mixture of 60 forward primers for TCR Vbeta segments and 13 reverse primers for TCR Jbeta segments was used in the multiplex PCR. The CDR3 region of rearranged TCR beta genes was amplified from genomic DNA with a multiplex PCR assay. The amplified TCR beta libraries were sequenced on the Illumina HiSeq System as 87-base-pair reads. The source study handled its data this way. Across the roughly 670 repertoires, a later analysis counted some 80 million unique TCR beta chains, roughly 11 million of which were shared by at least two donors. Raw reads were error-corrected and collapsed into unique sequences with a nearest-neighbor algorithm that merged closely related sequences to remove PCR and sequencing errors. CDR3 sequences were aligned to IMGT reference sequences to assign V, D and J gene segments. For a sequence to be retained, at least a six-nucleotide match to both a V gene segment and a J gene segment was required. Rearrangements were called productive when the CDR3 lacked stop codons and stayed in frame with V and J; all others were non-productive. CDR3 was defined according to IMGT convention as the region running from the second conserved V-encoded cysteine to the conserved J-encoded phenylalanine. The earlier analysis of fewer than 750 of the donors excluded sequences that lacked an unambiguous match to a single V gene segment. An earlier analysis of several hundred of the donors called V segments functional above 56.7% productive rearrangements and segregating when the between-donor standard deviation exceeded 5%. A statistical classification framework was developed to diagnose cytomegalovirus status using the catalog of TCR beta chain sequences. A later analysis assigned V and J genes by comparing TCR nucleotide sequences with IMGT/GENE-DB human TR gene sequences. Using the TCRdist pipeline, a later analysis assigned CDR3 sequences along with most-parsimonious VDJ recombination scenarios. A later analysis defined each TCR beta chain by its CDR3 amino acid sequence plus V-gene family, and excluded reads lacking a unique V-gene family. In a later analysis, a few hundred highly shared, low-generation-probability nucleotide sequences were removed to address suspected cross-contamination and a sequencing artifact. In a later analysis, a clonal expansion index was calculated for each public chain from normalized within-repertoire ranks of inferred template counts. In a later analysis, generation probabilities were computed using a VDJ recombination model fitted to out-of-frame rearrangements, and the results were checked against IGoR. Hypergeometric tests were used in a later analysis to score TCR-TCR, TCR-HLA and TCR-CMV co-occurrence, with a repertoire-size bias correction applied to the TCR pairs. A later analysis estimated false discovery rates by permuting HLA or CMV assignments 20 times. In a later analysis, co-occurring TCRs were grouped using DBSCAN, with TCRdist sequence similarity added in when clustering inside HLA-allele-positive subsets. For co-occurrence clustering, repertoires with fewer than 30,000 or more than 120,000 public chains were excluded, along with five or six repertoires with anomalous nucleotide sharing. Drawn from immuneACCESS, this table holds only the in-frame rearrangements with V and J called that TCRdb kept. Clones are partly lost; checked studies trace under half to an unresolved V gene and leave the rest unexplained. V and J calls and clone size are given by that table; D and trimming were obtained from the DNA. The sample table shows about 100,000 clones, and roughly 76% are seen once. 19% of the sample comes from the top ten.

This record belongs to a study of cytomegalovirus exposure and HLA in healthy donors (dated by TCRdb to about 2017). A note on the overall study: An earlier analysis of some 550 of the donors reported approximately 290 Gb of sequence data and around 110 million unique TCR beta sequences from about 180 million T cells. Donor age, sex, ethnicity and CMV serostatus were compiled alongside the repertoire data. Rather than drawing on any new phenotypic data, the later analysis identified candidate immune exposures from TCR beta sequences and the way those sequences occurred across donors. A later analysis re-examined previously published TCR beta repertoires from roughly 720 donors and added high-resolution HLA genotyping to investigate patterns of TCR occurrence. Class I and class II HLA loci were covered by the typing at four-digit resolution. Across under 500 genotyped donors of the cohort, an average of approximately 220,000 unique TCR beta nucleotide sequences per donor were sequenced, and roughly a sixth of those sequences were non-productive. Roughly 5 DR-DQ haplotypes were treated as single units for association and clustering because of strong linkage in the cohort. Along with the approximately 650-subject first cohort, a separate validation cohort of over a hundred different subjects was used. An early release that covered roughly 600 HLA-typed donors contained approximately 300 gigabases of sequencing data and 70 million to 100 million unique TCR sequences. Of the 300 to 450 genotyped donors, roughly 85% fell in the genetic ancestry cluster associated with self-reported Caucasian donors. Every repertoire in the discovery cohort had been generated on one and the same sequencing platform. The number of donors typed differed by locus, with roughly 620-630 for A, B, C, DRB1 and DQB1, around 500 for DQA1, 600 to 610 for DPA1, and around 430 for DPB1. To decide whether each TCR beta V gene segment behaved as functional or pseudogenic, an earlier analysis of approximately 600 of the donors relied on high-throughput TCR beta sequencing. Using immunosequencing, the study profiled T cell repertoires from around 670 subjects and related those repertoires to cytomegalovirus serostatus. A later genetic analysis took genome-wide SNP genotypes for about 65% of the 666 donors and used that subset as a discovery cohort. To predict cytomegalovirus infection status, the study combined high-throughput TCR immunosequencing, statistical association of individual TCRs with disease status, and machine learning. The aim of the study was to test whether cataloging public T cell receptors could identify signatures of past pathogen exposure.

The full study reports these points: For the cohort, immune exposure information was limited to CMV serostatus. Strong co-occurrence of HLA alleles, especially DR and DQ, made assigning TCR associations to individual alleles difficult. In a later genetic analysis, fewer N-insertions in productive TCRs were reported among donors in an Asian-associated ancestry cluster than the roughly 700-donor mean. Because counts were too low, seventeen rarely observed V segments, including chromosome 9 orphons, were left out of the earlier analysis of a few hundred of the donors. It was suggested by the authors that the approach could potentially be generalized to other disease states and immunological phenotypes. Some IMGT-functional V segments, including TRBV6-2 and TRBV6-3, could not be told apart with the 87-base-pair reads, so those segments were excluded. The study listed around 160 TCR beta chains as associated with cytomegalovirus. A later analysis found that TCR association rates varied across HLA loci, with DRB1 alleles showing the most associated TCRs and HLA-C alleles the fewest. Correlated functional status among segregating V segments might reflect linkage disequilibrium, but an unknown experimental factor could not be ruled out. Most TCR sequences were seen in very few donors, while some public TCRs were found in many individuals. Several of the top co-occurrence clusters appeared to be linked to parvovirus B19, influenza, CMV and Epstein-Barr virus, according to a later analysis. The cohort was sequenced for TCR beta chains only, and without alpha or paired-chain data the features that could be detected were limited. An earlier analysis of approximately 500 of the donors showed that most TCR beta V segments appeared in productive rearrangements either about 87% or about 30% of the time, which broadly matched IMGT annotations. Because HLA typing was missing for some donors at each locus, association tests included only the typed subset. An association between a missense DCLRE1C variant and V-gene and J-gene trimming of TCR beta chains was found in a later genetic analysis and replicated in an independent cohort. A further reported finding was that TCR beta sequences accurately predicted the HLA-A and HLA-B alleles for most subjects in the first cohort. A later analysis associated 16,951 TCR beta sequences with specific HLA alleles at a false discovery rate of 0.05. The sequencing pipeline was judged likely to have produced a cluster of highly shared sequence variants as a technical artifact. Sequencing depth was assumed to be roughly uniform across donors in the presence/absence analyses, though that assumption may not hold. Most CMV-associated TCR beta chains appeared to be HLA-restricted in a later analysis, and the HLA associations seemed to be driven largely by CMV exposure. In both the original and validation cohorts, the classifier was reported to diagnose cytomegalovirus status with high specificity and sensitivity. In a later analysis, HLA-associated TCR beta chains showed more clonal expansion and lower generation probabilities than non-associated chains that were equally common. In vitro tests confirmed that three of the cytomegalovirus-associated TCR beta chains recognize cytomegalovirus antigens.

The cohort consisted of hundreds of healthy bone marrow donors. All cohort members were sampled while nominally healthy, although unrecorded immune exposures were likely present. The donor was CMV seropositive and belonged to the group of 250 to 300 seropositive cohort members. A peripheral blood sample was collected from each donor, and TCR beta sequencing was performed on peripheral blood mononuclear cells. The Qiagen DNeasy Blood Extraction Kit was used to extract genomic DNA from the blood cell samples. The V and J segments used are TRBV11-2 and TRBJ1-4, and possibly TRBD1, on 5 matching bases. This clonotype was sampled from a woman aged 55 to 70 in good health and CMV-seropositive. Input material: PBMCs. Here is the DNA: TGTGCCAGCAGCCGGGGACTTAATGAAAAACTGTTTTTT. It codes for CASSRGLNEKLFF.